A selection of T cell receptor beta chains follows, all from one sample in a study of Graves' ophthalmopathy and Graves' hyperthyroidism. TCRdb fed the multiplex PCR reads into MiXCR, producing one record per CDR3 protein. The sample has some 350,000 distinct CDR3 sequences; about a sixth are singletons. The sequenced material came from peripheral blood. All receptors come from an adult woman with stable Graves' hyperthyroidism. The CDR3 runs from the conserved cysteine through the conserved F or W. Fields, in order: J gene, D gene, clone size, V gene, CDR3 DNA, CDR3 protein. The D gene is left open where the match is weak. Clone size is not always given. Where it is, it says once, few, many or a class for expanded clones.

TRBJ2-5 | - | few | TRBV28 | TGTGCCAGCAGGCGAGTCCCCCGGGACCCCTTTGCTATAGAGACCCAGTACTTC | CASRRVPRDPFAIETQYF
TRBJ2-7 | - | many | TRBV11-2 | TGTGCCAGCAGCTCCGGACACAGCTCCTACGAGCAGTACTTC | CASSSGHSSYEQYF
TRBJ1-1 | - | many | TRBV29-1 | TGCAGCGGCCGGCGAGGGAACACTGAAGCTTTCTTT | CSGRRGNTEAFF
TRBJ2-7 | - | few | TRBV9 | TGTGCCAGCAGCCCAGTCTCCGGGGGTGGTGCGAGCTCCTACGAGCAGTACTTC | CASSPVSGGGASSYEQYF
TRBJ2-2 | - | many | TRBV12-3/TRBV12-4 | TGTGCCAGCAGTTTATTTTGGGGTTCGAGCACCGGGGAGCTGTTTTTT | CASSLFWGSSTGELFF
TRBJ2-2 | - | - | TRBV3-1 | TGTGCCAGCAGCCAAGACCCTGGGGGTCCCGGGGAGCTGTTTTTT | CASSQDPGGPGELFF
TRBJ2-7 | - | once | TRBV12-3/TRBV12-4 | TGTGCCAGCAGTATTGATACTACCTCCTACGAGCAGTACTTC | CASSIDTTSYEQYF
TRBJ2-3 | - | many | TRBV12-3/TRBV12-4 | TGTGCCAGCAGTTTCAGTGATACGCAGTATTTT | CASSFSDTQYF
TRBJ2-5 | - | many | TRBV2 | TGTGCCAGCGGGCCGAAAGAGACCCAGTACTTC | CASGPKETQYF
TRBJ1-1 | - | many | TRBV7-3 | TGTGCCAGCAGCTTAACCCAGGGCACTGAAGCTTTCTTT | CASSLTQGTEAFF
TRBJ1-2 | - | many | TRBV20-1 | TGCAGTGCTAGATCCCTTCAGCTGTATGGCTACACCTTC | CSARSLQLYGYTF
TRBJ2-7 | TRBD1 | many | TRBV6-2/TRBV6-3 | TGTGCCAGCATGGCCGGGACAGGGTACGAGCAGTACTTC | CASMAGTGYEQYF
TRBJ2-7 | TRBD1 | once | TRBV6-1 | TGTGCCAGCAGTGAAGGCCAGGGGACAGGGGGCTACGAGCAGTACTTC | CASSEGQGTGGYEQYF
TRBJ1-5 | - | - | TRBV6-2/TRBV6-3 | TGTGCCAGCAGTTATGCATATCAGCCCCAGCATTTT | CASSYAYQPQHF
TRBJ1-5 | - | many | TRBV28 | TGTGCCAGCAGCCAACGGGGGTACCCAAAGCCCCAGCATTTT | CASSQRGYPKPQHF
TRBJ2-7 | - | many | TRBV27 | TGTGCCAGCAGTTTATACGTCAGTTACCCCTACGAGCAGTACTTC | CASSLYVSYPYEQYF
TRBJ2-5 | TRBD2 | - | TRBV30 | TGTGCCTGGAGGACTAGCGGGAGGGAGACCCAGTACTTC | CAWRTSGRETQYF
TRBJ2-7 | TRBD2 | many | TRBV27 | TGTGCCAGCAGTTTAGATAGCGGGAGGCTAACCTACGAGCAGTACTTC | CASSLDSGRLTYEQYF
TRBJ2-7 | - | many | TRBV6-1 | TGTGCCAGCAGGTCCAACCGTGGAACCTACGAGCAGTACTTC | CASRSNRGTYEQYF
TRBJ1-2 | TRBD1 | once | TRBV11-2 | TGTGCCAGCAGCTTAGATCTCCCCAGGACAGGGAGCGGCTACACCTTC | CASSLDLPRTGSGYTF
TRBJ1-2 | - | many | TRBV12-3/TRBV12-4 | TGTGCCAGCAGTTTACTGCCAGGGGACTATGGCTACACCTTC | CASSLLPGDYGYTF
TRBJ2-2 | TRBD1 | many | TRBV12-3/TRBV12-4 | TGTGCCAGCAGTTCCCCCCTGACCGGGACAGGGGTGAACACCGGGGAGCTGTTTTTT | CASSSPLTGTGVNTGELFF
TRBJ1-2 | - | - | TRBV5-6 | TGTGCCAGCAGCTTTGTAGGGGTAACATATGGCTACACCTTC | CASSFVGVTYGYTF
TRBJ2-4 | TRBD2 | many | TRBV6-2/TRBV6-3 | TGTGCCAGCAGTTACAGCGGGACCTTAAACATTAAGTACTTC | CASSYSGTLNIKYF
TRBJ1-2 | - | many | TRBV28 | TGTGCCAGCAGCGGTTTCTATGGCTACACCTTC | CASSGFYGYTF
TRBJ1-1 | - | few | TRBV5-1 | TGCGCCAGCAGCTCGGACAGAGAAGCTTTCTTT | CASSSDREAFF
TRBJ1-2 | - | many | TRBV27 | TGTGCCAGCAGTTCTTCCCCGGACGGAAACTATGGCTACACCTTC | CASSSSPDGNYGYTF
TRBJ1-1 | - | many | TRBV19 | TGTGCCAGTAGTATAGCTAGGGTACGGGCTGAAGCTTTCTTT | CASSIARVRAEAFF
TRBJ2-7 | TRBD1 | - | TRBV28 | TGTGCCAGCAACGTCGGGACAGGGGGCGAGCAGTACTTC | CASNVGTGGEQYF
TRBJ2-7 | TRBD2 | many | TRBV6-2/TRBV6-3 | TGTGCCAGCAAAAAAGAGGGTCCTAGCGGGAGACACTACGTGGAGCAGTACTTC | CASKKEGPSGRHYVEQYF
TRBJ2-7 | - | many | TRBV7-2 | TGTGCCAGCAGCTTTTCCCGGGACGTCTACGAGCAGTACTTC | CASSFSRDVYEQYF
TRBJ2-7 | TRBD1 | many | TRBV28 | TGTGCCAGCAGTCCATACGGACAGGGGATCTACGAGCAGTACTTC | CASSPYGQGIYEQYF
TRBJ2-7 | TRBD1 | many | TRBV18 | TGTGCCAGCTCACGTCAGGGGGTCTACGAGCAGTACTTC | CASSRQGVYEQYF
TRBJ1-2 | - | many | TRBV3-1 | TGTGCCAGCAGTCAGGGTTATGGCTACACCTTC | CASSQGYGYTF
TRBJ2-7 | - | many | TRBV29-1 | TGCAGCGTTGGGGCCAAGGGGAGTGCGTACGAGCAGTACTTC | CSVGAKGSAYEQYF
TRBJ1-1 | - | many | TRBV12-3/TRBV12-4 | TGTGCCAGCACCACGACTAGGAGGGACACTGAAGCTTTCTTT | CASTTTRRDTEAFF
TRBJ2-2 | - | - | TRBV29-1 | TGCAGCGTTGGCCAGCATTACACCGGGGAGCTGTTTTTT | CSVGQHYTGELFF
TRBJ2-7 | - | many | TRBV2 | TGTGCCAGCAGCGTCACCAGCGGCTCCTACGAGCAGTACTTC | CASSVTSGSYEQYF
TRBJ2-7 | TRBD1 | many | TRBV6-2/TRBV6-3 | TGTGCCAGCAGTTACCCAACAGGGGTCGAGCAGTACTTC | CASSYPTGVEQYF
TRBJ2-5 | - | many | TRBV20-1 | TGCAGTGCTAAACCTCCAACCGGAGGAGAGACCCAGTACTTC | CSAKPPTGGETQYF
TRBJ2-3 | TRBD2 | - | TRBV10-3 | TGTGCCATCAGTGATTGGGGACTAGCGGACACAGATACGCAGTATTTT | CAISDWGLADTDTQYF
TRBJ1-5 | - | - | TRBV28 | TGTGCCAGCAGTTTAGTGACAGGCGGCTTACAGCCCCAGCATTTT | CASSLVTGGLQPQHF
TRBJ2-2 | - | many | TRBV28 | TGTGCCAGCAGCAGGGTTGCGAACACCGGGGAGCTGTTTTTT | CASSRVANTGELFF
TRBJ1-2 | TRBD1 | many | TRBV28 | TGTGCCAGCGGAGGGACAGGGAGGCCTAACTATGGCTACACCTTC | CASGGTGRPNYGYTF
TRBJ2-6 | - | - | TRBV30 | TGTGCCTGGAGTCTACCTGGTGGGGCCAACGTCCTGACTTTC | CAWSLPGGANVLTF
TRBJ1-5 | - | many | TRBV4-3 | TGCGCCAGCAGCCAAGATTACACTCGGGGTCAGCCCCAGCATTTT | CASSQDYTRGQPQHF
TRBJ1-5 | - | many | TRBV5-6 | TGTGCCAGCAGTGGGCCGGAGGGAAGCAATCAGCCCCAGCATTTT | CASSGPEGSNQPQHF
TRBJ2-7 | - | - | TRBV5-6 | TGTGCCAGCAGTTTACAGGGATTGCCCTACGAGCAGTACTTC | CASSLQGLPYEQYF
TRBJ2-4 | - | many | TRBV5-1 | TGCGCCAGCAGCTTGTTAGTGGAACAGAACATTCAGTACTTC | CASSLLVEQNIQYF
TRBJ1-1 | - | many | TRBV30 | TGTGCCTCAGACATGAACACTGAAGCTTTCTTT | CASDMNTEAFF
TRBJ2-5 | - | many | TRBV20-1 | TGCAGTGCTAGATCAGAGACCCAGTACTTC | CSARSETQYF
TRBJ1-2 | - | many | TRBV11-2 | TGTGCCAGCAGCTCATCAAGGGTCTATGGCTACACCTTC | CASSSSRVYGYTF
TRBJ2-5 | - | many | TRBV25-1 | TGTGCCAGCAGTGATTGGGGGGGCGAGACCCAGTACTTC | CASSDWGGETQYF
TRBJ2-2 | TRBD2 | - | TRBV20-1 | TGCAGTGCTAGTTGGGTAGCGGGAGGCACAACCGGGGAGCTGTTTTTT | CSASWVAGGTTGELFF